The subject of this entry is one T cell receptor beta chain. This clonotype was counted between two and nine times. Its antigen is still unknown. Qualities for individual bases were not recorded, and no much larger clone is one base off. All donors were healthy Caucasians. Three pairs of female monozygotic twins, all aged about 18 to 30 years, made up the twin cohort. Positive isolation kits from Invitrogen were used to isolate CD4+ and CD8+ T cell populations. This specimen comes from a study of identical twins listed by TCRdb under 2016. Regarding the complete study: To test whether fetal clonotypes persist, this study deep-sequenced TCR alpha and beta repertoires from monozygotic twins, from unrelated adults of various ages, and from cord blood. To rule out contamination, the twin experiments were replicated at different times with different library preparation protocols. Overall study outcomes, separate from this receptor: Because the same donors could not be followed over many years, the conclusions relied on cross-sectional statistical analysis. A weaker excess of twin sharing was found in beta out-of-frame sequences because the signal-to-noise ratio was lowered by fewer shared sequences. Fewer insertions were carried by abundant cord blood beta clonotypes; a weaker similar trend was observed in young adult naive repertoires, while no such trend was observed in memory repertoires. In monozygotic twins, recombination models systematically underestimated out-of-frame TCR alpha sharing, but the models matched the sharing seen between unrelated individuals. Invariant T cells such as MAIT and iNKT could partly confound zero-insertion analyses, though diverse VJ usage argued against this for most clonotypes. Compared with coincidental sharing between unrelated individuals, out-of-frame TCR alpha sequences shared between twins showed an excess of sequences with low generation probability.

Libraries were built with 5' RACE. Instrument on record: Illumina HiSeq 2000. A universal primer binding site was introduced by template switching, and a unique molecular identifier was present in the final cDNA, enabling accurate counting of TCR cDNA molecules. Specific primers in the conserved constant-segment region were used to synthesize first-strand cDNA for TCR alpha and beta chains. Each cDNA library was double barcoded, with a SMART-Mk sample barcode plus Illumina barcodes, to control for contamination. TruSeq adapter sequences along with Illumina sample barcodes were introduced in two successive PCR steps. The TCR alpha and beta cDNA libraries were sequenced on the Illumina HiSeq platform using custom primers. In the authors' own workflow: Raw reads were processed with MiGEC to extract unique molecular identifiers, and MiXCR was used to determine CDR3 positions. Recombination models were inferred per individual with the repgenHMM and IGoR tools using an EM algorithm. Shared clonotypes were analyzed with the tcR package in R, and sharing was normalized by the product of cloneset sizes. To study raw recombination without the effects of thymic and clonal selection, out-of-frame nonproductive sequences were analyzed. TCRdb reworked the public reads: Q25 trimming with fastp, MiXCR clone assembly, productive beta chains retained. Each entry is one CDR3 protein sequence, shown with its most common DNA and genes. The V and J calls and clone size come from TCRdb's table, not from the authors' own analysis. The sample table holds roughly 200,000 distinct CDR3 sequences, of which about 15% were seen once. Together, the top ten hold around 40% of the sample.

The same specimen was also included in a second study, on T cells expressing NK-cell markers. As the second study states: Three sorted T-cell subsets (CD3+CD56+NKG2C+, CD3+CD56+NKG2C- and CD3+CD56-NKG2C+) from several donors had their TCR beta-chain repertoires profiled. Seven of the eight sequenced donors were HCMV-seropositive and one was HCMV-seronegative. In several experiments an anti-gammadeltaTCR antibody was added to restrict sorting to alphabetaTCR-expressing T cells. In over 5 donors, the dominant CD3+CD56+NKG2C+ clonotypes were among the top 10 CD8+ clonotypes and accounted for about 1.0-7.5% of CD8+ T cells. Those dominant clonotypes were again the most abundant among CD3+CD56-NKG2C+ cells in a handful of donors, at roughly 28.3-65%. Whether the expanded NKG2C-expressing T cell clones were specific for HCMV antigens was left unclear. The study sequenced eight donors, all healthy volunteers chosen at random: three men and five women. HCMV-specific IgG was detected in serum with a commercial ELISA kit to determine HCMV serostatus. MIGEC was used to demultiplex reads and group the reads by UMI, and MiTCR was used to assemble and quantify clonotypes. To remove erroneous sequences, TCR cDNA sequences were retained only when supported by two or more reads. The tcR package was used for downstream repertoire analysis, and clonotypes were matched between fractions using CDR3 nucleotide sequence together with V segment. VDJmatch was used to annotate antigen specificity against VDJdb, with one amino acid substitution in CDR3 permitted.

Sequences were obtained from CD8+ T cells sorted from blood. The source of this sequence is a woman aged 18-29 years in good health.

This receptor has the CDR3 CASSDAGPYTDTQYF. The sequenced DNA: TGTGCCAGCAGTGACGCGGGACCCTACACAGATACGCAGTATTTT. The chain links TRBV2 with TRBJ2-3; a tentative D call is TRBD2 (6 bases match). Trimming removed 3 bases from V and 2 bases from J, leaving 12 bases between the germline ends. CDR1 is given as SNHLY and CDR2 as FYNNEI, both from the germline V gene. The cysteine opens and the phenylalanine closes a CDR3 of 15 amino acids. Of all the DNA, just the CDR3 is kept, 45 bases in frame from base 1.